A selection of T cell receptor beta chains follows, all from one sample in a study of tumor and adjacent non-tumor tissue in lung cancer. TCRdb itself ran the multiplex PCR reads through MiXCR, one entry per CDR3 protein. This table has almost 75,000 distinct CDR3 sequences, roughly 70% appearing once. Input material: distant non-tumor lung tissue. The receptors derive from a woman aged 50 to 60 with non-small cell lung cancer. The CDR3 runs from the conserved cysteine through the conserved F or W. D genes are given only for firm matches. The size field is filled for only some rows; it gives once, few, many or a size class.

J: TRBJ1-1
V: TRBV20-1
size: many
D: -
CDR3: CSARKGGTEAFF
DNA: TGCAGTGCTAGAAAGGGGGGCACTGAAGCTTTCTTT

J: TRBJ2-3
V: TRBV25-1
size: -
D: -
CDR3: CASSGTQFTDMHYF
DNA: TGTGCCAGCAGTGGGACCCAATTTACAGATATGCACTATTTT

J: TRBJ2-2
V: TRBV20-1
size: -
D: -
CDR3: CSAETRTGSGELFF
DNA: TGCAGTGCTGAAACCAGGACCGGTTCCGGGGAGCTGTTTTTT

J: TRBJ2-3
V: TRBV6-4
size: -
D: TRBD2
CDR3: CVSRASGHTDTQYF
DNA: TGTGTCAGCAGGGCTAGCGGCCACACAGATACGCAGTATTTT

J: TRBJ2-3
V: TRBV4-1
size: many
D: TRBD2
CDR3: CASSQFSLAGTDTQYF
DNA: TGCGCCAGCAGCCAATTTAGCCTAGCGGGAACAGATACGCAGTATTTT

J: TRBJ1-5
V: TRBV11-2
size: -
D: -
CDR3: CASTLAGRGNLPQHF
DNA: TGTGCCAGCACCTTAGCGGGCCGAGGCAACCTGCCCCAGCATTTT

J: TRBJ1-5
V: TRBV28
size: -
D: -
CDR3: CASSLTSGVTNQPQRF
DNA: TGTGCCAGTAGTCTAACAAGCGGGGTTACGAATCAGCCCCAGCGTTTT

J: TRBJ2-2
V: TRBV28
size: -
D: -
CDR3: CASKTGAYTGELFF
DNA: TGTGCCAGCAAAACGGGGGCCTACACCGGGGAGCTGTTCTTT

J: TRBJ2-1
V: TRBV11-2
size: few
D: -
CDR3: CASSLNPGTNEQFF
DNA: TGTGCCAGTAGCCTTAATCCGGGAACGAATGAGCAATTCTTC

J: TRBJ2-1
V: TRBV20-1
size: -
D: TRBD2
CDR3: CSGRDYGQTYNDQSF
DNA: TGCAGTGGTAGGGACTACGGGCAGACCTACAATGATCAGTCCTTC

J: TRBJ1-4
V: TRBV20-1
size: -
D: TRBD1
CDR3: CNVRGQGDEKLFF
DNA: TGCAATGTTAGAGGACAGGGAGATGAAAAACTGTTTTTT

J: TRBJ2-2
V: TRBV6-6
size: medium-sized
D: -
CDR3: CASSYVRAGELFF
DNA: TGTGCCAGCAGTTACGTCAGAGCCGGGGAGCTGTTTTTT

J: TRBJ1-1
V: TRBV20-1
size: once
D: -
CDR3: CSAGKGARTEAFF
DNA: TGCAGTGCTGGAAAAGGGGCACGGACTGAAGCTTTCTTT

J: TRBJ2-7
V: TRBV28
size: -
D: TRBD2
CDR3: CASSFCPPERRGVRIEQYF
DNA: TGTGCCAGCAGTTTCTGTCCCCCTGAACGGCGGGGGGTTCGAATAGAGCAGTACTTC

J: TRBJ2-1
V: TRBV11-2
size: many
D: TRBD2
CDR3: CASSLILAGIDEQFF
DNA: TGTGCCAGCAGCTTAATCCTAGCGGGGATTGATGAGCAGTTCTTC

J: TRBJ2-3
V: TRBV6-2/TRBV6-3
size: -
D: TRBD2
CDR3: CASSYEERGATDMQYF
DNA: TGTGCCAGCAGTTATGAGGAGCGGGGGGCGACAGATATGCAGTATTTT

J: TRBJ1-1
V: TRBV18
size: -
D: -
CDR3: CANSPYGLMDTEAFF
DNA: TGTGCCAACTCACCATACGGGTTAATGGACACTGAAGCTTTCTTT

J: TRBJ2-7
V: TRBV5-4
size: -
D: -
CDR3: CASSLGGGQLPYEQYF
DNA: TGTGCCAGCAGCTTGGGAGGGGGGCAGCTACCCTACGAGCAGTACTTC

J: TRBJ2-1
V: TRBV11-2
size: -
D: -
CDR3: CASGLNNNNEQFF
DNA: TGTGCCAGCGGCCTCAACAACAACAACGAGCAGTTCTTC

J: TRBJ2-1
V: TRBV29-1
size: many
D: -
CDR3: CSVVLASYNEQFF
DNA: TGCAGCGTTGTTTTAGCATCCTACAATGAGCAGTTCTTC

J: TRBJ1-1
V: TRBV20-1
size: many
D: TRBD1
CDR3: CSARGDRDEAFF
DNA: TGCAGTGCTAGAGGTGACAGGGATGAAGCTTTCTTT

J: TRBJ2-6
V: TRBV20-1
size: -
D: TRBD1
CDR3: CSANGQDLKSGANILTF
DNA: TGCAGTGCTAACGGACAGGACCTGAAGTCTGGGGCCAACATCCTGACTTTC

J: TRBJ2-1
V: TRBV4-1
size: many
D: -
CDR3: CASSLKERCDSLSGRFF
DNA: TGCGCCAGCAGCCTCAAGGAGCGCTGCGACAGCCTCTCCGGGCGGTTCTTC

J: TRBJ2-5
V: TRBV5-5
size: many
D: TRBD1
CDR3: CASSIARGRATQYF
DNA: TGTGCCAGCAGCATTGCTAGGGGGCGGGCGACCCAGTACTTC

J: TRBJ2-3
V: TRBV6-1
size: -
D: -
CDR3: CDSSDRGSGSSADMQYF
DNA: TGTGACAGCAGTGACCGTGGTAGTGGGAGTTCTGCAGATATGCAGTATTTT

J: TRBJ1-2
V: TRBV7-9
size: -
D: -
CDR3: CVSSLTAHYGYTF
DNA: TGTGTCAGCAGCCTGACTGCCCACTATGGGTACACCTTC

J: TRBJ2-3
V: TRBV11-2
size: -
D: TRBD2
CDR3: CAGSLGLAANTQYF
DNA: TGTGCCGGCAGCTTAGGACTAGCGGCAAATACGCAGTATTTT

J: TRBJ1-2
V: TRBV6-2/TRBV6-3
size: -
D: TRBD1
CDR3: CASHPAGSAQGVNYSYTF
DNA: TGTGCCAGTCATCCCGCAGGTAGCGCTCAGGGGGTCAACTATAGCTACACCTTC

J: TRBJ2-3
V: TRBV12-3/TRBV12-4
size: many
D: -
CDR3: CASSLLGRTDTQYF
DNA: TGTGCCAGCAGTCTCTTGGGGCGCACAGATACGCAGTATTTT

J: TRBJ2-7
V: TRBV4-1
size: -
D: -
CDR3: CASSPGRWYEYYF
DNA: TGCGCCAGCAGCCCAGGGAGGTGGTACGAGTACTACTTC

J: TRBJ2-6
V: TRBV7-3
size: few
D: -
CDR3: CASSPTGGRTSGANVLTF
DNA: TGTGCCAGCAGCCCAACTGGCGGTCGAACTTCTGGGGCCAACGTCCTGACTTTC

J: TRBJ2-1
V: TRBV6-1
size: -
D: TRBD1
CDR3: CASSVSGTGRHNEQLF
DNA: TGTGCCAGCAGTGTATCCGGGACAGGGAGACACAATGAGCAGTTATTC

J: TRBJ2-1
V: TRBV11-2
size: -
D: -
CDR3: CASSFNRGTDEQFF
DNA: TGTGCTAGCAGCTTTAATCGGGGAACGGATGAGCAGTTCTTC

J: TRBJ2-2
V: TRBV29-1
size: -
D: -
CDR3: CSARNTGELLF
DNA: TGCAGCGCCAGGAACACCGGGGAGTTGTTATTT

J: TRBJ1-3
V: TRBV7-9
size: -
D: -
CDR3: CASSPRVMASGNTIYF
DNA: TGTGCCAGCAGCCCAAGGGTCATGGCCTCTGGAAACACCATATATTTT

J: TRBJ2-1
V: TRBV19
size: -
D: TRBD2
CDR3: CASSSLAGGWNEQFF
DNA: TGTGCCAGTAGTTCCCTAGCGGGAGGTTGGAATGAGCAGTTCTTC

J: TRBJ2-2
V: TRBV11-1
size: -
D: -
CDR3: CASSPRGRQDIGELFF
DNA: TGTGCCAGCAGCCCACGGGGAAGACAGGACATCGGGGAGCTGTTTTTT

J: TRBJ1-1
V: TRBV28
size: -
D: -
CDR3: CASNSGQPEALF
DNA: TGTGCCAGCAATTCGGGCCAGCCTGAAGCTCTCTTT

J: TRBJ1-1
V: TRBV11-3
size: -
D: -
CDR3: CARVLEANTEVFF
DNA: TGTGCCAGAGTACTCGAGGCGAACACTGAAGTTTTCTTT

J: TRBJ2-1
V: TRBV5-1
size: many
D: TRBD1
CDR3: CASSLGQGGDNEQFF
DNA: TGCGCCAGCAGCTTGGGACAGGGGGGGGACAATGAGCAGTTCTTC

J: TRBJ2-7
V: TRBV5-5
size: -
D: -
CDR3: CASSLVVRATNYEQHF
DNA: TGTGCCAGCAGCTTGGTCGTTCGAGCGACGAACTACGAGCAGCACTTC

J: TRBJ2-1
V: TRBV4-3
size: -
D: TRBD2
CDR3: CASNHASGNNGQFF
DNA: TGCGCCAGCAACCATGCTAGCGGGAACAATGGGCAGTTCTTC

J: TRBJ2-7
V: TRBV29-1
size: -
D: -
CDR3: CSIVGQNYYEQYF
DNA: TGCAGCATTGTCGGTCAGAACTACTACGAGCAGTACTTC

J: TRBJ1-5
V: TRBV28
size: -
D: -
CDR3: CANSSGGSNQPQHF
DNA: TGTGCCAACAGCTCGGGGGGGAGCAATCAGCCCCAGCATTTT

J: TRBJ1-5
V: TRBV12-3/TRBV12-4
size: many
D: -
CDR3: CASSFEGSNQPQHF
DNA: TGTGCCAGCAGTTTCGAAGGAAGCAATCAGCCCCAGCATTTT

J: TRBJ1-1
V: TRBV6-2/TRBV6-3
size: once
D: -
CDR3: CVSGHSVFGEAFF
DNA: TGTGTCAGCGGACACAGTGTTTTCGGTGAAGCTTTCTTT

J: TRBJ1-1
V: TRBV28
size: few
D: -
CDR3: CASSGNRDIAFF
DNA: TGTGCCAGCAGTGGGAACCGGGACATAGCTTTCTTT

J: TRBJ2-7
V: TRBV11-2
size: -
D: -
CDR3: CTSSPWVSGSYKQYF
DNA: TGTACCAGCAGCCCTTGGGTTAGCGGTTCCTACAAGCAGTACTTC

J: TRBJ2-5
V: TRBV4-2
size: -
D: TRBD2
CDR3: CANSQELAGWPVVETQYF
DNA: TGTGCCAACAGCCAAGAACTAGCGGGATGGCCTGTAGTCGAGACCCAGTACTTC

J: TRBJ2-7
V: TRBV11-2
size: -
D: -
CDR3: CASSPGTGRTYEQYF
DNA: TGTGCCAGCAGCCCAGGGACGGGCCGGACCTACGAGCAGTACTTC